A selection of T cell receptor beta chains follows, all from one sample in a study of radiotherapy plus CTLA-4 blockade in lung cancer. Assay: immunoSEQ multiplex PCR; the TCRdb copy retains only in-frame clones and omits some. This sample yields around 110,000 clones, of which more than 75% are seen a single time; roughly 3.3% belongs to the top ten. The sequencing used peripheral blood, collected from a patient treated with radiotherapy plus ipilimumab. These receptors originate from a human donor with non-small cell lung cancer that progressed on radiotherapy plus ipilimumab. Some clones in this sample may be carry-over from other donors' samples. Both conserved end residues are part of each CDR3. A D gene is named only where the DNA matches it firmly. Clone size is stated in some rows and not others, as once, few, many or a class when expanded.

DNA: TGTGCCAGCAGCTTAGCCCCGGGGAATCAGCCCCAGCATTTT
CDR3: CASSLAPGNQPQHF
size: -
length: 14
J: TRBJ1-5
V: TRBV7-2
D: -

DNA: TGTGCCAGCAGCTTGGCAGGGATTGCAGATACGCAGTATTTT
CDR3: CASSLAGIADTQYF
size: -
length: 14
J: TRBJ2-3
V: TRBV5-4
D: -

DNA: TGTGCCAGCAGCTTTTCCTCGGGAACGGACAGCTCCTACGAGCAGTACTTC
CDR3: CASSFSSGTDSSYEQYF
size: few
length: 17
J: TRBJ2-7
V: TRBV7-2
D: -

DNA: TGTGCCAGCAGTGTGGGGGTACGAGGGCAGCCCCAGCATTTT
CDR3: CASSVGVRGQPQHF
size: -
length: 14
J: TRBJ1-5
V: TRBV2
D: -

DNA: TGTGCCACCAGCAGAGATCCAGGGGCGACAGATACGCAGTATTTT
CDR3: CATSRDPGATDTQYF
size: -
length: 15
J: TRBJ2-3
V: TRBV15
D: -

DNA: TGTGCCAGCAGCTTGTGGACCGGGGGCTACGAGCAGTACTTC
CDR3: CASSLWTGGYEQYF
size: few
length: 14
J: TRBJ2-7
V: TRBV5-4
D: -

DNA: TGCGCCAGCACTTCCCCGGACTCCGAGCAGTACTTC
CDR3: CASTSPDSEQYF
size: -
length: 12
J: TRBJ2-7
V: TRBV23-1
D: -

DNA: TGTGCCAGCAGCCAATCCCCCGGAGAGGGATCGGGCGAGCAGTACTTC
CDR3: CASSQSPGEGSGEQYF
size: -
length: 16
J: TRBJ2-7
V: TRBV4-2
D: -

DNA: TGCGCCAGCAGGAGTGGACTAGGGCCACCTGACTATGGCTACACCTTC
CDR3: CASRSGLGPPDYGYTF
size: -
length: 16
J: TRBJ1-2
V: TRBV5-1
D: -

DNA: TGTGCCATCAGTGAAGGGGTATCGAGAGGGGCCAACGTCCTGACTTTC
CDR3: CAISEGVSRGANVLTF
size: -
length: 16
J: TRBJ2-6
V: TRBV10-3
D: -

DNA: TGTGCCAGCAGTGACCGGGAGTATGGCTACACCTTC
CDR3: CASSDREYGYTF
size: -
length: 12
J: TRBJ1-2
V: TRBV6-4
D: -

DNA: TGCGCCAGCAGCTTGCGACAGGGGGCAGATACGCAGTATTTT
CDR3: CASSLRQGADTQYF
size: once
length: 14
J: TRBJ2-3
V: TRBV5-1
D: TRBD1

DNA: TGTGCCAGCTCACCACCGAGTCAGGGCTCCTACGAGCAGTACTTC
CDR3: CASSPPSQGSYEQYF
size: -
length: 15
J: TRBJ2-7
V: TRBV18
D: -

DNA: TGTGCCAGCAGCGAAGGACTAGCGGGGTTACATGCCATCTGGGAGACCCAGTACTTC
CDR3: CASSEGLAGLHAIWETQYF
size: -
length: 19
J: TRBJ2-5
V: TRBV2
D: TRBD2

DNA: TGCGCCAGCAGCTTGGGGGACAGGGTAGCAGATACGCAGTATTTT
CDR3: CASSLGDRVADTQYF
size: once
length: 15
J: TRBJ2-3
V: TRBV5-1
D: TRBD1

DNA: TGCGCCAGCAGCCAAGGGGGAGGGGAAGAGACCCAGTACTTC
CDR3: CASSQGGGEETQYF
size: -
length: 14
J: TRBJ2-5
V: TRBV4-1
D: TRBD2

DNA: TGTGCCAGCAGCGTCGGGACAGGGCAAACTGGGGCCAACGTCCTGACTTTC
CDR3: CASSVGTGQTGANVLTF
size: -
length: 17
J: TRBJ2-6
V: TRBV9
D: TRBD1

DNA: TGTGCCAGCAGTGACTGGTTTACCGGGGAGCTGTTTTTT
CDR3: CASSDWFTGELFF
size: -
length: 13
J: TRBJ2-2
V: TRBV2
D: -

DNA: TGTGCCAGTAGTTCCCCGGGACAGGGCGGCTATGGCTACACCTTC
CDR3: CASSSPGQGGYGYTF
size: -
length: 15
J: TRBJ1-2
V: TRBV19
D: TRBD1

DNA: TGTGCCAGCAGACCGACCGGGACAGGAGAGGGCTACACCTTC
CDR3: CASRPTGTGEGYTF
size: -
length: 14
J: TRBJ1-2
V: TRBV6-6
D: TRBD1

DNA: TGTGCCAGCAGTTACTCGAAGAGAAGGGAGAACACTGAAGCTTTCTTT
CDR3: CASSYSKRRENTEAFF
size: -
length: 16
J: TRBJ1-1
V: TRBV6-5
D: -

DNA: TGTGCCAGCAGCCCCCCCGGGGGTGAGGACACCGGGGAGCTGTTTTTT
CDR3: CASSPPGGEDTGELFF
size: few
length: 16
J: TRBJ2-2
V: TRBV7-2
D: -

DNA: TGTGCCAGCAGCTTAGTCGGCCCCAGCTCCTACGAGCAGTACTTC
CDR3: CASSLVGPSSYEQYF
size: -
length: 15
J: TRBJ2-7
V: TRBV7-2
D: -

DNA: TGTGCCAGTAAAAATGGACAGGAGGGTGAAAAACTGTTTTTT
CDR3: CASKNGQEGEKLFF
size: -
length: 14
J: TRBJ1-4
V: TRBV6-6
D: TRBD1

DNA: TGTGCCAGCAGCCCGACAGGGGCCTATGGCTACACCTTC
CDR3: CASSPTGAYGYTF
size: -
length: 13
J: TRBJ1-2
V: TRBV9
D: TRBD1

DNA: TGCGCCAGCAGCCAGGGACTAGCGGGTGGCGAGACCCAGTACTTC
CDR3: CASSQGLAGGETQYF
size: once
length: 15
J: TRBJ2-5
V: TRBV4-1
D: TRBD2

DNA: TGTGCCAGCAGCCAAGCAGACAGATTACGCACCGGGGAGCTGTTTTTT
CDR3: CASSQADRLRTGELFF
size: -
length: 16
J: TRBJ2-2
V: TRBV14
D: -

DNA: TGTGCCAGCGGCCCCCGGGGTTTTACCTACGAGCAGTACTTC
CDR3: CASGPRGFTYEQYF
size: -
length: 14
J: TRBJ2-7
V: TRBV11-1
D: -

DNA: TGTGCCAGCAGCTTAGTGTCGGGACAGCGGCCCTTTGGAAACACCATATATTTT
CDR3: CASSLVSGQRPFGNTIYF
size: -
length: 18
J: TRBJ1-3
V: TRBV7-2
D: TRBD1

DNA: TGTGCCAGCAGATTCGGGACAGGAGCCTCCTACGAGCAGTACTTC
CDR3: CASRFGTGASYEQYF
size: -
length: 15
J: TRBJ2-7
V: TRBV27
D: TRBD1

DNA: TGCGCCAGCAGCTTAACAGGGAGCTCCTATAATTCACCCCTCCACTTT
CDR3: CASSLTGSSYNSPLHF
size: -
length: 16
J: TRBJ1-6
V: TRBV5-1
D: -

DNA: TGCGCCAGCAGCTTGGGACAGAGCAATCAGCCCCAGCATTTT
CDR3: CASSLGQSNQPQHF
size: -
length: 14
J: TRBJ1-5
V: TRBV5-1
D: -